This TCR beta chain is drawn from a study of CD8 T cells in ankylosing spondylitis. The germline V gene has CDR1 LGHNA and CDR2 YSLEER. This CDR3 comprises 13 residues. With 0 bases removed from V and 4 bases from J, the gap between germline ends came to 6 bases. In regard to this clonotype: No antigen is known for it.

One entry per CDR3 protein, called by TCRdb with MiXCR from the 5' RACE reads. The data hold 200,000 to 250,000 distinct CDR3 sequences, with approximately 20% observed a single time. Study results and caveats: A TCR beta motif made of fewer than 10 highly homologous variants seemed typical of ankylosing spondylitis blood.

This chain connects TRBV4-3 to TRBJ2-5, with a tentative D call TRBD2 (6 bases). The specimen sequenced was blood, either unsorted or a sorted T cell fraction (not recorded which). The sequence was collected from a male donor with ankylosing spondylitis. The CDR3 sequence: CASSQEAGETQYF. DNA for the CDR3: TGCGCCAGCAGCCAAGAAGCGGGAGAGACCCAGTACTTC.